Given below is one T cell receptor beta chain in context. This entry belongs to a study of blood T cell repertoires in COVID-19. Overall study: T cells, B-cell-depleted T cells, or PBMCs supplied cDNA or gDNA.

In the study's own analysis: Reference gene primer amplification yielded estimated nucleated cell counts. Profiling relied on immunoSEQ multiplex PCR, and the TCRdb table lists in-frame clones only, not all of them. V and J calls and clone size follow that table, whereas D and trimming were derived from the DNA. The table shows about 280,000 clones, with 83% occurring only once. The CDR3 runs 13 residues. V lost 7 bases, J lost 5 bases, and 5 bases stayed unmatched. The receptor's source is a woman aged 45-65 years who had recovered from COVID-19. The specimen was peripheral blood. The chain carries TRBV12-3 or TRBV12-4 and TRBJ2-3, with 8 bases matching TRBD1. The CDR3 DNA reads TGTGCCAGCACCCGTACAGGGGGAGATACGCAGTATTTT. Amino acids: CASTRTGGDTQYF.